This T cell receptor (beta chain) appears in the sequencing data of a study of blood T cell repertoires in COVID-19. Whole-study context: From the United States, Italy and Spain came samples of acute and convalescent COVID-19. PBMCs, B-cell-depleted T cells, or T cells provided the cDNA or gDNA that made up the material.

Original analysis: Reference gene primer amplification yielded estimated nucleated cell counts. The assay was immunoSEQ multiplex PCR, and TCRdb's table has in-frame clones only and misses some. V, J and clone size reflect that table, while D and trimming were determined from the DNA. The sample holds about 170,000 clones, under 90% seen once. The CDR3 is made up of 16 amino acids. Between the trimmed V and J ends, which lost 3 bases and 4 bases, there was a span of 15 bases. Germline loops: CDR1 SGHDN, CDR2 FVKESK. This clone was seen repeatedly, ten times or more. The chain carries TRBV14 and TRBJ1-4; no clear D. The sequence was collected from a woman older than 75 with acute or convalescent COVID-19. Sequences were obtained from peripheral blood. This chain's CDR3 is CASSQSGGPHNEKLFF. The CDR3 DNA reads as TGTGCCAGCAGCCAGTCCGGAGGACCTCATAATGAAAAACTGTTTTTT.